Sequencing of this T cell receptor beta chain was carried out in a study of monozygotic twins with inflammatory bowel disease. CDR3 length: 15 residues. The germline V gene has CDR1 SGHRS and CDR2 YFSETQ. Researchers generated cDNA in eight separate reactions per sample. For each CDR3 protein, TCRdb gives one entry from its re-call of the 5' RACE reads, without DNA. The repertoire shows fewer than 550,000 distinct CDR3 sequences; the top ten hold about 2.3%. Unfractionated whole blood yielded total RNA, and T cells were not sorted. Turning to this clonotype: Its antigen is unknown.

Study-level findings and limits: Healthy co-twins exceeded IBD patients in TCRbeta diversity as measured by inverse Simpson. Perhaps reflecting limited power, concordant and discordant twins did not differ in repertoire similarity.

This TCR was sampled from a human donor with ulcerative colitis or Crohn's disease, or a healthy co-twin of an affected twin (not recorded which). The source material was blood. This rearrangement joins TRBV5-1 to TRBJ2-7; there is no DNA to check the TCRdb D call of TRBD1. CDR3 residues: CASSTKLTGVYEQYF.